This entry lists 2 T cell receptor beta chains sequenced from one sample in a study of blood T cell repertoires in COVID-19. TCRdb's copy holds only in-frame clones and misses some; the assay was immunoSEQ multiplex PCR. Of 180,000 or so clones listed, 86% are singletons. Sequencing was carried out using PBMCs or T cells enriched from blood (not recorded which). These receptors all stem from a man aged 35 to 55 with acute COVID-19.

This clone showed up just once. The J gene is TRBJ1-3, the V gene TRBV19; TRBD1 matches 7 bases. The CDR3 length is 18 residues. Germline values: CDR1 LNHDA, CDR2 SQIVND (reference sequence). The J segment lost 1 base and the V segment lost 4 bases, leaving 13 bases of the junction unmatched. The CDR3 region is CASSKVYGQGVSGNTIYF. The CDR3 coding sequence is TGTGCCAGTAGTAAGGTCTATGGGCAGGGGGTTTCTGGAAACACCATATATTTT.

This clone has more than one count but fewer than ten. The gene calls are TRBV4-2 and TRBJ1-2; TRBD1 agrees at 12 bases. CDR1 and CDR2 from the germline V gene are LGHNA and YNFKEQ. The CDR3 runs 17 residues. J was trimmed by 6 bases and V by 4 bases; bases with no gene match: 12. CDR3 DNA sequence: TGTGCCAGCAGCCCAGCGGAGGGACAGGGGGCATACGATGGCTACACCTTC. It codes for CASSPAEGQGAYDGYTF.